Given below is one T cell receptor (beta chain) in context. These data come from a study of shared clonotypes between healthy human individuals. In the study overall: Donors had three CD4 naive, three CD4 memory, two CD8 naive and one CD8 memory plate apiece.

This CDR3 region has 16 residues. Germline CDR1 is MGHRA and CDR2 is YSYEKL. Trimming took off 2 bases at V and 1 base at J, with 11 bases between the two ends. The authors ran the assay at deep level. The repertoire was sequenced with immunoSEQ multiplex PCR; TCRdb's copy has only in-frame clones and lacks some. This table holds about 2.4 million clones, roughly 92% found once. The specimen sequenced was naive CD4+ T cells sorted from blood. Regarding subset: CD45RA+ positively selected. The TCR originated in a man aged 18 to 29 in good health. This chain links TRBV4-1 with TRBJ2-2; the D is unclear. CDR3 coding DNA: TGCGCCAGCAGCCAAATGCCGGGTCTGAACACCGGGGAGCTGTTTTTT. Encoded protein: CASSQMPGLNTGELFF.